This T cell receptor (beta chain) stems from a study of T-cell reconstitution after alpha-beta-depleted transplantation in children (TCRdb year 2016). Concerning the study at large: Using TCR repertoire profiling, the study followed T-cell immune reconstitution in a quantitative way in children after TCRalphabeta/CD19-depleted allogeneic hematopoietic cell transplantation.

As concerns this clonotype: Its cognate antigen has yet to be identified. No much larger clone exists at a distance of one base, and base qualities are not known.

On the study overall, not on this receptor specifically: Hyperexpanded clone frequencies declined over subsequent months; after one year, T-cell counts and TCRbeta diversity were mostly attributed to newly produced T cells. About two months after transplant, the apparently early recovery of alphabetaT-cell counts reportedly depended on just several hundred clones that had expanded rapidly and came from non-depleted graft cells. The high TCRbeta diversity at day 60 in some patients was ascribed to recipient T cells and intrathymic progenitors that had survived conditioning.

CDR1 SGHRS and CDR2 YFSETQ were looked up in the germline V gene. Including the terminal cysteine and phenylalanine, the CDR3 comprises 13 residues. The entry retains the CDR3 DNA only, 39 bases that are in frame from base 1. The germline ends are 8 bases apart after V is trimmed by 3 bases and J by 2 bases. The library relied on PCR. The listed sequencing device is Illumina HiSeq 2500. TCR library preparation used molecular barcoding, with unique molecular identifiers applied to normalize quantification of the TCRbeta repertoire. TCRdb trimmed public reads at Q25 via fastp, called clones via MiXCR and kept in-frame beta chains. Rows with one shared CDR3 protein collapse into an entry with the most common genes and DNA. The sample includes 77,000 or so distinct CDR3 sequences, with around 18% observed a single time. The ten most abundant clones make up about 47% of the sample. The treatment or condition label, read with the paper, signifies: allogeneic hematopoietic cell transplantation with graft depleted of TCRalphabeta T cells and CD19 B cells. Transplant recipients were children who received TCRalphabeta/CD19-depleted allogeneic hematopoietic cell grafts.

The sample here was PBMCs, mostly from graft donor cells, taken 360 days after TCRalphabeta/CD19-depleted stem cell transplant. The receptor comes from a male patient between 2 and 10 years old who had a stem cell transplant for acute lymphoblastic leukemia, so the T cells may come from the graft donor. In this chain, TRBV5-1 is recombined with TRBJ2-5; the D gene is unclear. In nucleotides, the sequence is TGCGCCAGCAGCTGGCCCGGACAAGAGACCCAGTACTTC. Its translation is CASSWPGQETQYF.